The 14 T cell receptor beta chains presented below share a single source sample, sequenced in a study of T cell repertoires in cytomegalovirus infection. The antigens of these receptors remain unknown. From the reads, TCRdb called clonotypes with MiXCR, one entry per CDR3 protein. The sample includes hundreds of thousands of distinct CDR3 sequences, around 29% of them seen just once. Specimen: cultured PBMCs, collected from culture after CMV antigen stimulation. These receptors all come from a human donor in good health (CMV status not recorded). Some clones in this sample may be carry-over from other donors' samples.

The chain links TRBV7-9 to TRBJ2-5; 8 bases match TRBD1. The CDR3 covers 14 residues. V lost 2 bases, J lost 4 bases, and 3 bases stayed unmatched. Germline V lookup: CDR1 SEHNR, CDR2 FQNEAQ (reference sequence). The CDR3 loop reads CASSLSRGRETQYF. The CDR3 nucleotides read TGTGCCAGCAGCTTAAGCAGGGGGCGAGAGACCCAGTACTTC.

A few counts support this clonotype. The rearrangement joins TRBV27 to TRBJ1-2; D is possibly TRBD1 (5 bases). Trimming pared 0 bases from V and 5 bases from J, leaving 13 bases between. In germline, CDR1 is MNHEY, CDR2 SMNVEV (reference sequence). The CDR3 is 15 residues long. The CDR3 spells CASSLSILQGYGYTF. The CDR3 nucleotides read TGTGCCAGCAGTTTATCGATCCTGCAGGGATATGGCTACACCTTC.

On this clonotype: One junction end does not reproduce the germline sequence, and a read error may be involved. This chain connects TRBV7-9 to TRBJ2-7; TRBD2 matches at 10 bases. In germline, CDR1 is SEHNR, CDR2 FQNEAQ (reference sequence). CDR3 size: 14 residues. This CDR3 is CASSLAGDGYEQYF. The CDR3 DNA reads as TGTGCCAGCAGCCTAGCGGGAGACGGATACGAGCAGTACTTC.

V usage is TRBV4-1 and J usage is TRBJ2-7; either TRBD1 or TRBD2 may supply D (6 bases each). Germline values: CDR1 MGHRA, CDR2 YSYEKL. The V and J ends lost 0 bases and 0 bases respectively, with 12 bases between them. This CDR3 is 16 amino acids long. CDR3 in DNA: TGCGCCAGCAGCCAAGAGGGGGGCACGAGCTCCTACGAGCAGTACTTC. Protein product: CASSQEGGTSSYEQYF.

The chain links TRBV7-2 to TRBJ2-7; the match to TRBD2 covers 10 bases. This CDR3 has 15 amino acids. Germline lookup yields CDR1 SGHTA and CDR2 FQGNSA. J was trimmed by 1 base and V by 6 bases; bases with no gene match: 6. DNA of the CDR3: TGTGCCAGCAGACCGGGACTAGCGCGGTCCTACGAGCAGTACTTC. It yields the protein CASRPGLARSYEQYF.

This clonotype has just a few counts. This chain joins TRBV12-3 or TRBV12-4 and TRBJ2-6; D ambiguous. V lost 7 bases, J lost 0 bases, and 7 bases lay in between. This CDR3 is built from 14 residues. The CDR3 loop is CASKQFSGANVLTF. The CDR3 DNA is TGTGCCAGCAAACAGTTCTCTGGGGCCAACGTCCTGACTTTC.

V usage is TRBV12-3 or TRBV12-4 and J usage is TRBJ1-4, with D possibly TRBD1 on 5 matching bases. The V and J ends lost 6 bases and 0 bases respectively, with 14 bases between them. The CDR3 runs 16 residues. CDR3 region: CASRGPGTATNEKLFF. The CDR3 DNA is TGTGCCAGCAGGGGACCAGGGACCGCAACTAATGAAAAACTGTTTTTT.

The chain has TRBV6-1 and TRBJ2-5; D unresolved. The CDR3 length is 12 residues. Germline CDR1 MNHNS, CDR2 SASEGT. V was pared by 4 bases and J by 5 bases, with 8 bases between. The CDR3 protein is CASSGAWETQYF. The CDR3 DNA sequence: TGTGCCAGCAGTGGGGCGTGGGAGACCCAGTACTTC.

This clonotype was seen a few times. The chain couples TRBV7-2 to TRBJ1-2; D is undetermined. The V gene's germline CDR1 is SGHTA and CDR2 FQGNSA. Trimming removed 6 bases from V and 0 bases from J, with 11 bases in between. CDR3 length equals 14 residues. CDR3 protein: CASSIGPSNYGYTF. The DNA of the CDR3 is TGTGCCAGCAGTATAGGCCCATCTAACTATGGCTACACCTTC.

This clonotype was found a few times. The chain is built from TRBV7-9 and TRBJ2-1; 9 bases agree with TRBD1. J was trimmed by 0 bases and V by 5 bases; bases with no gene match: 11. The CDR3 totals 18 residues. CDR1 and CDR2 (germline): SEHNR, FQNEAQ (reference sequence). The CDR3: CASSATGGTTLSYNEQFF. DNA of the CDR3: TGTGCCAGCAGCGCGACAGGGGGAACTACCCTCTCCTACAATGAGCAGTTCTTC.

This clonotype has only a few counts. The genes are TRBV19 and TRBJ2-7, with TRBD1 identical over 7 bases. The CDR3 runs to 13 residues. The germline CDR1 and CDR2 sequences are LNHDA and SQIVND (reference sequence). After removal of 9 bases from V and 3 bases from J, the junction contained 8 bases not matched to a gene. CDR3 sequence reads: CASRDRRFYEQYF. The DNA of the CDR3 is TGTGCCAGCCGGGACAGACGATTCTACGAGCAGTACTTC.

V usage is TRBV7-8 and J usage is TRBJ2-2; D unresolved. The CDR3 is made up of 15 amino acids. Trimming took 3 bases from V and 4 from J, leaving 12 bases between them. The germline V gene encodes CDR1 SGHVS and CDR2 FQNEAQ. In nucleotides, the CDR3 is TGTGCCAGCAGCTTGGACCCTTTAAGCACCGGGGAGCTGTTTTTT. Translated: CASSLDPLSTGELFF.

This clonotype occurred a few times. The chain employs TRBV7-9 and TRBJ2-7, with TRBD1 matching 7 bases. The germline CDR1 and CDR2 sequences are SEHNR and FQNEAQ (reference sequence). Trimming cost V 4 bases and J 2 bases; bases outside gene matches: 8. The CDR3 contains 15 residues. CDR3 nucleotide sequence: TGTGCCAGCAGCTCCCAGGGGGACAGCCCCTACGAGCAGTACTTC. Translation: CASSSQGDSPYEQYF.

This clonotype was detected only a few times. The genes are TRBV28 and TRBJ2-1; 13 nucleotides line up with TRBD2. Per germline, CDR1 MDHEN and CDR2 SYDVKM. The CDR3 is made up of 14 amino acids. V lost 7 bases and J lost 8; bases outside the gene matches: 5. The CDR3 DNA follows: TGTGCCAGCACAAGGACTAGCGGGAGTTATGAGCAGTTCTTC. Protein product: CASTRTSGSYEQFF.